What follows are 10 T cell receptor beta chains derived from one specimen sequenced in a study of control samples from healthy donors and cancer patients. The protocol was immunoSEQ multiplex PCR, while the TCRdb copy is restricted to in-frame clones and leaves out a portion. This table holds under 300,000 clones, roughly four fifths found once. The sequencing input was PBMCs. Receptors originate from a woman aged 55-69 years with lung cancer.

In DNA form, the CDR3 reads TGCGCCAGCAGCCAAGAGATTCATGAGACCCAGTACTTC. This encodes CASSQEIHETQYF. V is TRBV4-1 and J is TRBJ2-5, with unresolved D. This CDR3 has 13 residues. CDR1 is MGHRA, CDR2 YSYEKL, per germline. The ends were cut back, 0 bases at V and 5 bases at J, with 7 bases in the middle.

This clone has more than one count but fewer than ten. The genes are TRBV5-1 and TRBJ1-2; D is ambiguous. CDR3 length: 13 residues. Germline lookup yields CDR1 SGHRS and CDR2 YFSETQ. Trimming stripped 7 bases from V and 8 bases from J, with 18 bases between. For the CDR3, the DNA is TGCGCCAGCCGGCCCCGGGCTTCTGGAGGCTACACCTTC. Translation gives CASRPRASGGYTF.

The CDR3 coding sequence is TGTGCCAGTAGTAGGGACAGGAGGCAGTACTTC. It translates to CASSRDRRQYF. The rearrangement links TRBV19 to TRBJ2-7, with TRBD1 matching over 8 bases. This CDR3 is 11 amino acids long. J lost 9 bases, V lost 4 bases, and 2 bases had no gene match. The germline CDR1 and CDR2 sequences are LNHDA and SQIVND (reference sequence).

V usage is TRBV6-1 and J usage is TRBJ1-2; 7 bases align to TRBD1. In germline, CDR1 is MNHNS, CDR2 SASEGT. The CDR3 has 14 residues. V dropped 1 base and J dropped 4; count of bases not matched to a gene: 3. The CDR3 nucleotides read TGTGCCAGCAGTGAAGGTCGACAGGGCTATGGCTACACCTTC. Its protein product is CASSEGRQGYGYTF.

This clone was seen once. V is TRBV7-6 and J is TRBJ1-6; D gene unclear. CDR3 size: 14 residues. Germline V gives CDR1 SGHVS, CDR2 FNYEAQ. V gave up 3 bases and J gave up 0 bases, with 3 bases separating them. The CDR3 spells CASSFSSYNSPLHF. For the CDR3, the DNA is TGTGCCAGCAGCTTCTCCTCCTATAATTCACCCCTCCACTTT.

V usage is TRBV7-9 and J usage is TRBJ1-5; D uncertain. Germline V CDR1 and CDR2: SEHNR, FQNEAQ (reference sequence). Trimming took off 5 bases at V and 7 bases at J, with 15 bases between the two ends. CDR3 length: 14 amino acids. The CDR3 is CASSPHGRSQPQHF. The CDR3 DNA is TGTGCCAGCAGCCCCCATGGGCGAAGCCAGCCCCAGCATTTT.

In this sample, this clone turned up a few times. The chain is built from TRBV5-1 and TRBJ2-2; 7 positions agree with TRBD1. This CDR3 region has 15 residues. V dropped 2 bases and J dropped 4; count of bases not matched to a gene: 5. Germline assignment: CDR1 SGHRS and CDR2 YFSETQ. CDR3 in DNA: TGCGCCAGCAGCTTAAACAGGGGCGGCACCGGGGAGCTGTTTTTT. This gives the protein CASSLNRGGTGELFF. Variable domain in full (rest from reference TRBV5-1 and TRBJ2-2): KAGVTQTPRYLIKTRGQQVTLSCSPISGHRSVSWYQQTPGQGLQFLFEYFSETQRNKGNFPGRFSGRQFSNSRSEMNVSTLELGDSALYLCASSLNRGGTGELFFGEGSRLTVL.

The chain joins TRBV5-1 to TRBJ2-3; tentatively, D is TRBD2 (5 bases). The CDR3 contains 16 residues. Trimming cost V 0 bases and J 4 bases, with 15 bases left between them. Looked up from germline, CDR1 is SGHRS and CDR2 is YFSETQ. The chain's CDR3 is CASSLEASSGPDTQYF. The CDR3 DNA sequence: TGCGCCAGCAGCTTGGAAGCTAGCTCTGGTCCAGATACGCAGTATTTT.

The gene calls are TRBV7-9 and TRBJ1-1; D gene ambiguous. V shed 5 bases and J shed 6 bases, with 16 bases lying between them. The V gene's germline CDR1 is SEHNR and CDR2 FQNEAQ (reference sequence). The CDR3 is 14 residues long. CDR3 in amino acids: CASSPYGGRSEAFF. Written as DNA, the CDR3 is TGTGCCAGCAGCCCTTATGGTGGGAGGTCTGAAGCTTTCTTT.

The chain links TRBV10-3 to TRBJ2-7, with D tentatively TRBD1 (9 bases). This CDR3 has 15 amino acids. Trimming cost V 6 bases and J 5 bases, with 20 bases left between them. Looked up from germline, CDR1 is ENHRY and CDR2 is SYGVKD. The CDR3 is CAISSGGTGIDEQYF. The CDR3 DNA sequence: TGTGCCATCAGCTCGGGGGGGACAGGGATAGACGAGCAGTACTTC.